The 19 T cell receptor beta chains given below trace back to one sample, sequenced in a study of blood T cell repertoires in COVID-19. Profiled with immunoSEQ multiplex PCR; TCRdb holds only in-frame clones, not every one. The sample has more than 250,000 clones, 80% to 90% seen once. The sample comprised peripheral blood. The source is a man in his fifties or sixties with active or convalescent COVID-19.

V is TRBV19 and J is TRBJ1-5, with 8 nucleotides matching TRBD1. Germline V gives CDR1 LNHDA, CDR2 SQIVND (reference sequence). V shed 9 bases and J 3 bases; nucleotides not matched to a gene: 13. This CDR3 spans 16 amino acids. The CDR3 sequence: CASRGPGQEPNQPQHF. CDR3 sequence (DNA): TGTGCCAGCCGTGGCCCGGGACAGGAACCCAATCAGCCCCAGCATTTT.

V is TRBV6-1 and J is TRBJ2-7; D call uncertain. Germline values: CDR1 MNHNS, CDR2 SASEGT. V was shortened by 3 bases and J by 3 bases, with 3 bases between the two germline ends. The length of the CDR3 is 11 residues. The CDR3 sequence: CASSDLYEQYF. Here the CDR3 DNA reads TGTGCCAGCAGTGACCTCTACGAGCAGTACTTC.

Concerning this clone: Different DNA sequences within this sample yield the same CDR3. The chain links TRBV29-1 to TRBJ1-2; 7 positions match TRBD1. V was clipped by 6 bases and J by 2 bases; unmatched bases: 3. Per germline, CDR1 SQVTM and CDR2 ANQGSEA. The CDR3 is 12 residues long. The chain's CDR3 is CSVGGQNYGYTF. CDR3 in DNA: TGCAGCGTGGGGGGACAGAACTATGGCTACACCTTC.

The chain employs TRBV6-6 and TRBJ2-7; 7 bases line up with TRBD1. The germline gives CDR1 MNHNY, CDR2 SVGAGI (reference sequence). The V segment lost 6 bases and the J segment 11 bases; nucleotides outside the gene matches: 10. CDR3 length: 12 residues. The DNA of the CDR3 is TGTGCCAGCAGCCCCTCCGGGACAGAGGAGTACTTC. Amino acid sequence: CASSPSGTEEYF.

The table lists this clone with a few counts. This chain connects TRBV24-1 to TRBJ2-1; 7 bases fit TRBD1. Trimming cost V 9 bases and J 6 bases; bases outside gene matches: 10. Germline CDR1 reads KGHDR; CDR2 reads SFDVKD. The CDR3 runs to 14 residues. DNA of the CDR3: TGTGCCACCCGGGACAGTTCGGGCTTCAATGAGCAGTTCTTC. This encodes CATRDSSGFNEQFF.

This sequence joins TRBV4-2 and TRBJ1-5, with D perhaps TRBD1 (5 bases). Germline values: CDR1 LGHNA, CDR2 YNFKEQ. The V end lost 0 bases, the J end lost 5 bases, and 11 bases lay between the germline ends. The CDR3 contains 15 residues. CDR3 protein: CASSQDPTGYQPQHF. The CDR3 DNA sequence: TGTGCCAGCAGCCAAGACCCCACAGGTTATCAGCCCCAGCATTTT.

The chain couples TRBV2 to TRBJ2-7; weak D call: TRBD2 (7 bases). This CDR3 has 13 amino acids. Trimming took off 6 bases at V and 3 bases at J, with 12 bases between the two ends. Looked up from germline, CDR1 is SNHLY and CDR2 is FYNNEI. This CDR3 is CASSLGGDYEQYF. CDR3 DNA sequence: TGTGCCAGCAGCCTAGGGGGGGACTACGAGCAGTACTTC.

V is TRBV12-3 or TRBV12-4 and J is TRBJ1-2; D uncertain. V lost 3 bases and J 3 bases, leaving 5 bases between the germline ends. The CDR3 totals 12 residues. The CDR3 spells CASSFQDYGYTF. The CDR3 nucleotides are TGTGCCAGCAGTTTCCAGGACTATGGCTACACCTTC.

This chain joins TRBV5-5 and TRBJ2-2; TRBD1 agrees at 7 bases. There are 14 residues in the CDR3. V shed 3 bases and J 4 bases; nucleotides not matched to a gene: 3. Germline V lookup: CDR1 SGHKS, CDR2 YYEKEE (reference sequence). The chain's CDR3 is CASSWDSGTGELFF. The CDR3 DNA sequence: TGTGCCAGCAGCTGGGACAGCGGCACCGGGGAGCTGTTTTTT. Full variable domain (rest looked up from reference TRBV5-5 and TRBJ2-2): DAGVTQSPTHLIKTRGQQVTLRCSPISGHKSVSWYQQVLGQGPQFIFQYYEKEERGRGNFPDRFSARQFPNYSSELNVNALLLGDSALYLCASSWDSGTGELFFGEGSRLTVL.

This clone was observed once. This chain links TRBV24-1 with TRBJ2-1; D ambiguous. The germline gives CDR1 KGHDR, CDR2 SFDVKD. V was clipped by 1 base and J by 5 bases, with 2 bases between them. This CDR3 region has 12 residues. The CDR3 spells CATSDFNNEQFF. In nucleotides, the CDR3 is TGTGCCACCAGTGATTTTAACAATGAGCAGTTCTTC.

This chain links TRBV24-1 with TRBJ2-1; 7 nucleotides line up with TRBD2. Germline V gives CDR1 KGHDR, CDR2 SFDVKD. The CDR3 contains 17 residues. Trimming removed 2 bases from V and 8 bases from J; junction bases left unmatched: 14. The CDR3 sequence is CATSDSGGSVRWHEQFF. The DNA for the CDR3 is TGTGCCACCAGTGATTCGGGCGGGAGTGTGAGGTGGCATGAGCAGTTCTTC.

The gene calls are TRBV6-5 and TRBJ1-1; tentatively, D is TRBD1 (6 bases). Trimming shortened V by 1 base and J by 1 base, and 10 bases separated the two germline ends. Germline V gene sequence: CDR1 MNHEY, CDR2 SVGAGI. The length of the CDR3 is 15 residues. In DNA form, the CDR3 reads TGTGCCAGCAGTTACTGGGGCAGGGGGAACACTGAAGCTTTCTTT. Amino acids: CASSYWGRGNTEAFF.

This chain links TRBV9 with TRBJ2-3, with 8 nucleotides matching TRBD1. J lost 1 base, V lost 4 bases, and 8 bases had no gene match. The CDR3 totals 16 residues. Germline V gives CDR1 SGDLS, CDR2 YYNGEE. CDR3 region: CASSKMGQAGTDTQYF. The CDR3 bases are TGTGCCAGCAGCAAAATGGGACAGGCTGGCACAGATACGCAGTATTTT.

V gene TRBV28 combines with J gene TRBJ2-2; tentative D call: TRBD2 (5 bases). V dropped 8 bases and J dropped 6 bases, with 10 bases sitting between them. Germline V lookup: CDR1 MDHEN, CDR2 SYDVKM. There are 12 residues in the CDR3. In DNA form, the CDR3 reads TGTGCCAGCCGGGATACAGCCGGGGAGCTGTTTTTT. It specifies CASRDTAGELFF.

In DNA, the CDR3 is TGTGCCAGCAGCCAAGCCGTGGGGAGCGGGACTGAAGCTTTCTTT. It specifies CASSQAVGSGTEAFF. This rearrangement joins TRBV3-1 (or the pseudogene TRBV3-2) to TRBJ1-1; no clear D gene. This CDR3 has 15 residues. From germline, CDR1 is LGHDT and CDR2 YNNKEL (reference sequence). Trimming took off 1 base at V and 5 bases at J, with 14 bases between the two ends.

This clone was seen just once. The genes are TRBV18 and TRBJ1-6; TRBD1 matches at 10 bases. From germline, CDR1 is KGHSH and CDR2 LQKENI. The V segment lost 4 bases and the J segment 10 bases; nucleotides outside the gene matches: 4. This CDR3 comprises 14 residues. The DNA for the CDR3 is TGTGCCAGCTCACGGGACAGGGGAACGTCACCCCTCCACTTT. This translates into CASSRDRGTSPLHF.

CDR3 loop: CASSLTGDYGYTF. The CDR3 DNA sequence: TGTGCCAGCAGTTTGACAGGCGACTATGGCTACACCTTC. The J gene is TRBJ1-2, the V gene TRBV12-3 or TRBV12-4, with D possibly being TRBD1 (6 bases). The V end lost 3 bases, the J end lost 3 bases, and 8 bases lay between the germline ends. CDR3 length equals 13 residues.

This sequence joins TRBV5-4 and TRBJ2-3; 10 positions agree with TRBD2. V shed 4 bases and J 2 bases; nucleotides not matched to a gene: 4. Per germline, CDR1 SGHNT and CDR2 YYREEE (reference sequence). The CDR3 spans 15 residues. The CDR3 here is CASSRTSGNTDTQYF. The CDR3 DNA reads TGTGCCAGCAGCCGGACTAGCGGAAACACAGATACGCAGTATTTT.

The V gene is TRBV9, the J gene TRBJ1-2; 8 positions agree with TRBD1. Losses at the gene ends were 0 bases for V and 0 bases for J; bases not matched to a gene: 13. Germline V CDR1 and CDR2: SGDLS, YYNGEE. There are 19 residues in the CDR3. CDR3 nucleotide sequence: TGTGCCAGCAGCGTAGTGGCGCAGGGGGCATACTTATCTAACTATGGCTACACCTTC. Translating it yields CASSVVAQGAYLSNYGYTF.